A single sample gave rise to the 14 T cell receptor beta chains below, sequenced in a study of cytomegalovirus exposure and HLA in healthy donors. Primers for the PCR totalled 60 Vbeta and 13 Jbeta. Using immunoSEQ multiplex PCR, the repertoire was profiled, and TCRdb retains in-frame clones only, with some absent. The sample data list tens of thousands of clones. Source material: PBMCs. The receptors here all came from a human donor in good health.

The chain has TRBV9 and TRBJ1-3, with TRBD1 matching over 10 bases. The trim removed 2 bases at V and 4 bases at J, leaving 3 bases unmatched. The germline V gene has CDR1 SGDLS and CDR2 YYNGEE. This CDR3 has 15 amino acids. This chain's CDR3 is CASSVGTGEGNTIYF. CDR3 nucleotides: TGTGCCAGCAGCGTTGGGACAGGGGAAGGAAACACCATATATTTT.

The chain recombines TRBV27 with TRBJ1-1, with TRBD1 matching over 8 bases. There are 19 residues in the CDR3. V shed 5 bases and J 3 bases; nucleotides not matched to a gene: 20. Germline V gene data show CDR1 as MNHEY and CDR2 as SMNVEV (reference sequence). CDR3 in DNA: TGTGCCAGCAGTAATTCGGCAGGGGGCGCAGGGGGGGGAGACACTGAAGCTTTCTTT. Translating it yields CASSNSAGGAGGGDTEAFF.

The rearrangement joins TRBV28 to TRBJ2-7, with D tentatively TRBD1 (5 bases). The V end lost 2 bases, the J end lost 0 bases, and 20 bases lay between the germline ends. Germline V gene data show CDR1 as MDHEN and CDR2 as SYDVKM. The CDR3 runs to 18 residues. The CDR3 region has the DNA TGTGCCAGCAGTTTAAAACTTTCGGACACTATCTCCTCCTACGAGCAGTACTTC. Amino acid sequence: CASSLKLSDTISSYEQYF.

The rearrangement joins TRBV5-1 to TRBJ2-1; TRBD2 agrees at 11 bases. The CDR3 consists of 17 residues. Per the germline V gene, CDR1 is SGHRS and CDR2 is YFSETQ. With V trimmed by 0 bases and J by 5 bases, 7 bases remained unmatched. The CDR3 sequence: CASSLGLAGPPDNEQFF. CDR3 DNA: TGCGCCAGCAGCTTGGGACTAGCGGGGCCCCCAGACAATGAGCAGTTCTTC.

This rearrangement joins TRBV5-1 to TRBJ2-5, with D perhaps TRBD1 (6 bases). This CDR3 is built from 13 residues. Germline V gene lookup returns CDR1 SGHRS and CDR2 YFSETQ. Trimming took 4 bases from V and 4 from J, leaving 11 bases between them. CDR3 region: CASSRTAGETQYF. The CDR3 region has the DNA TGCGCCAGCAGCCGGACAGCCGGAGAGACCCAGTACTTC.

The chain employs TRBV23-1 and TRBJ1-1; D possibly corresponds to TRBD1 (5 bases). TRBV23-1 is given ORF status, its function remaining uncertain. V was cut by 7 bases and J by 4 bases, with 19 bases left in between. The CDR3 consists of 15 residues. The CDR3 DNA follows: TGCGCCAGCACCTCCCGGGGGGGGTCCGGCACTGAAGCTTTCTTT. It encodes CASTSRGGSGTEAFF.

This chain connects TRBV20-1 to TRBJ1-2; D is unresolved. V was shortened by 3 bases and J by 12 bases, with 14 bases between the two germline ends. The CDR3 length is 11 residues. Per germline, CDR1 DFQATT and CDR2 SNEGSKA (reference sequence). DNA of the CDR3: TGCAGTGCTAGTGTGATGGTCTATCACACCTTC. This encodes CSASVMVYHTF.

The chain is built from TRBV19 and TRBJ1-3; D call uncertain. The CDR3 extends over 13 amino acids. The germline V gene encodes CDR1 LNHDA and CDR2 SQIVND (reference sequence). The germline V and J ends were trimmed by 8 bases and 2 bases, with 10 bases remaining between them. In DNA, the CDR3 is TGTGCCAGTGCGGAAAGAACTGGAAACACCATATATTTT. Its translation is CASAERTGNTIYF. The entire variable domain, with the rest obtained from reference TRBV19 and TRBJ1-3, is as follows: DGGITQSPKYLFRKEGQNVTLSCEQNLNHDAMYWYRQDPGQGLRLIYYSQIVNDFQKGDIAEGYSVSREKKESFPLTVTSAQKNPTAFYLCASAERTGNTIYFGEGSWLTVV.

This chain joins TRBV15 and TRBJ1-1; D is undetermined. Trimming cost V 0 bases and J 1 base, with 6 bases left between them. The CDR3 has 14 amino acids. Germline V lookup: CDR1 LNHNV, CDR2 YYDKDF (reference sequence). DNA for the CDR3: TGTGCCACCAGCAGAGAGGGCCCGAACACTGAAGCTTTCTTT. Its protein product is CATSREGPNTEAFF.

V usage is TRBV6-1 and J usage is TRBJ1-2; perhaps TRBD1 as D (6 bases). From germline, CDR1 is MNHNS and CDR2 SASEGT. V was clipped by 5 bases and J by 4 bases, with 14 bases between them. CDR3 length equals 14 residues. CDR3 amino acids: CASSPSTGGYGYTF. The CDR3 DNA reads TGTGCCAGCAGTCCTTCGACAGGAGGCTATGGCTACACCTTC.

V and J are TRBV30 and TRBJ2-5; D not certain. The J call may not be correct, given that the DNA end is closer to TRBJ2-7. Per the germline V gene, CDR1 is GTSNPN and CDR2 is SVGIG (reference sequence). The CDR3 runs to 11 residues. The CDR3 bases are TGTGCCTGGAGTGGGTGGTACGAGCAGTACTTC. Protein product: CAWSGWYEQYF.

This chain connects TRBV4-1 to TRBJ2-7, with TRBD2 as a possible D gene (6 bases). Trimming took 4 bases from V and 1 from J, leaving 11 bases between them. Germline V gene lookup returns CDR1 MGHRA and CDR2 YSYEKL. The CDR3 totals 14 residues. The CDR3 reads CASSPGGVSYEQYF. CDR3 nucleotide sequence: TGCGCCAGCAGCCCCGGAGGGGTTTCCTACGAGCAGTACTTC.

This rearrangement joins TRBV7-9 to TRBJ1-6; 10 bases are a match to TRBD1. This CDR3 has 15 residues. Trimming took 5 bases from V and 5 from J; bases not matched to a gene: 3. Germline-derived CDR1 and CDR2 are SEHNR and FQNEAQ (reference sequence). The CDR3 protein is CASSLGQGNNSPLHF. DNA of the CDR3: TGTGCCAGCAGCCTGGGACAGGGGAATAATTCACCCCTCCACTTT.

This rearrangement joins TRBV9 to TRBJ1-2; tentatively, D is TRBD1 (5 bases). In germline, CDR1 is SGDLS, CDR2 YYNGEE. The germline V and J ends were trimmed by 0 bases and 4 bases, with 13 bases remaining between them. This CDR3 contains 15 residues. CDR3 DNA: TGTGCCAGCAGCGTAGATGTAGGGGCAGGCTATGGCTACACCTTC. This codes for CASSVDVGAGYGYTF.